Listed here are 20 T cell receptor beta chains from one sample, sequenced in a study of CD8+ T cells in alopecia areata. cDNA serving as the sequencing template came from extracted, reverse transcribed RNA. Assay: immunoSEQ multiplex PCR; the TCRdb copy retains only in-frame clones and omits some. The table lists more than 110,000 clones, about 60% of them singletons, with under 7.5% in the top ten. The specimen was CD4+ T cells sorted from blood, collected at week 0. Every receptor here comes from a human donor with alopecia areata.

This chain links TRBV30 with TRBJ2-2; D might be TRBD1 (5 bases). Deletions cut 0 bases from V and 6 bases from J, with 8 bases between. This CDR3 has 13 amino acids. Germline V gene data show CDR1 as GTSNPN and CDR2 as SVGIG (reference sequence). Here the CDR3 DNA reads TGTGCCTGGAGTGTACTGACAGCCGGGGAGCTGTTTTTT. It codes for CAWSVLTAGELFF.

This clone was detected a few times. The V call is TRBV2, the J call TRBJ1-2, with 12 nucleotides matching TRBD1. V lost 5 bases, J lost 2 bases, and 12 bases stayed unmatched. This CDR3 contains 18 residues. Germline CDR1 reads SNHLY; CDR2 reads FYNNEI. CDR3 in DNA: TGTGCCAGCAGTCCGATGGGGACAGGGGGCGAGTGGAACTATGGCTACACCTTC. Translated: CASSPMGTGGEWNYGYTF. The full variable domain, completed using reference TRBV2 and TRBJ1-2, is EPEVTQTPSHQVTQMGQEVILRCVPISNHLYFYWYRQILGQKVEFLVSFYNNEISEKSEIFDDQFSVERPDGSNFTLKIRSTKLEDSAMYFCASSPMGTGGEWNYGYTFGSGTRLTVV.

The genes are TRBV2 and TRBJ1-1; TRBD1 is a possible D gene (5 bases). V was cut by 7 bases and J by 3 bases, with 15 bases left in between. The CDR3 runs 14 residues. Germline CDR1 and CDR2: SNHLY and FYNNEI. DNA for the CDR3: TGTGCCAGCATCGTGCAGGGATCACACACTGAAGCTTTCTTT. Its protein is CASIVQGSHTEAFF.

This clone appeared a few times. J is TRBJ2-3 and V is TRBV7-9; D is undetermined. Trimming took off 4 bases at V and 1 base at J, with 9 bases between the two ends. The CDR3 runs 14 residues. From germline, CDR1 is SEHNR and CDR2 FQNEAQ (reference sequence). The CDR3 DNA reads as TGTGCCAGCAGCTCGGCCCTGGGCACAGATACGCAGTATTTT. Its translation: CASSSALGTDTQYF.

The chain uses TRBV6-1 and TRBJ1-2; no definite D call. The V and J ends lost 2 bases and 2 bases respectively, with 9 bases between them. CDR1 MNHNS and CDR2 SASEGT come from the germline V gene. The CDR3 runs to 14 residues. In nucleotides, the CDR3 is TGTGCCAGCAGTGAAAATTTCTTAAACTATGGCTACACCTTC. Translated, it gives CASSENFLNYGYTF.

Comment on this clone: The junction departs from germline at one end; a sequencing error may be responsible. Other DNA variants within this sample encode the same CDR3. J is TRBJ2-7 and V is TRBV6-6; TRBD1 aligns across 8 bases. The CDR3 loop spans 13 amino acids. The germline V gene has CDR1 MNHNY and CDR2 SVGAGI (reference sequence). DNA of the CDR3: TGTGCTAGCAGTTGGGACCAGGGGGCAGAGCAGTACTTC. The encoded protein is CASSWDQGAEQYF.

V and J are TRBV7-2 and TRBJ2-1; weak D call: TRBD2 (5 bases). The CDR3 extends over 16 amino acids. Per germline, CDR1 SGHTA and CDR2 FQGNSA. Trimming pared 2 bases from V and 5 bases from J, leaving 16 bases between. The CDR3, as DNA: TGTGCCAGCAGCTTAAGGGCGGGCTCCGGCCACAATGAGCAGTTCTTC. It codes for CASSLRAGSGHNEQFF.

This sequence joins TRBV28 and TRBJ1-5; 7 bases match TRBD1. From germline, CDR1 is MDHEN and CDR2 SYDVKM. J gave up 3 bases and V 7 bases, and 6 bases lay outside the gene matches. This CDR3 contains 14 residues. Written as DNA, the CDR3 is TGTGCCAGCAACACTGGGACAGTCAATCAGCCCCAGCATTTT. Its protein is CASNTGTVNQPQHF.

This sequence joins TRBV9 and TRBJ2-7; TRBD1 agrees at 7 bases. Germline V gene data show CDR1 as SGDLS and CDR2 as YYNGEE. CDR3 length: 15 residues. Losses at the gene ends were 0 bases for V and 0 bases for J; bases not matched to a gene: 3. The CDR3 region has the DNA TGTGCCAGCAGCGTAGAACAGGGGAGCTCCTACGAGCAGTACTTC. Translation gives CASSVEQGSSYEQYF.

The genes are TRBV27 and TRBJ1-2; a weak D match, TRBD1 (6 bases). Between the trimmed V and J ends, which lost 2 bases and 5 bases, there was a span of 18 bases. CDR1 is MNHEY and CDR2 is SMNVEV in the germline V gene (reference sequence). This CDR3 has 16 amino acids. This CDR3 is CASSLRGGGPYYGYTF. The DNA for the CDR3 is TGTGCCAGCAGTTTACGAGGTGGGGGCCCTTATTATGGCTACACCTTC.

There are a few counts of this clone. The CDR3 coding sequence is TGTGCCAGCAGGGCCGACAGGGCTGGAAACACCATATATTTT. Encoded protein: CASRADRAGNTIYF. The chain is built from TRBV25-1 and TRBJ1-3, with 7 bases identical to TRBD1. The CDR3 is 14 amino acids. Unmatched junction bases numbered 4, after V lost 6 bases and J lost 2 bases. CDR1 is MGHDK and CDR2 is SYGVNS in the germline V gene.

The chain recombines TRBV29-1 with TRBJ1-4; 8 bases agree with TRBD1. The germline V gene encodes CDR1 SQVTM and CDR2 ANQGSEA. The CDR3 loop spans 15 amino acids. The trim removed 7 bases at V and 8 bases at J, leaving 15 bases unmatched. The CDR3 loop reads CSAGTGGTIGEKLFF. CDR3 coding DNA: TGCAGCGCTGGGACAGGAGGGACCATAGGGGAAAAACTGTTTTTT.

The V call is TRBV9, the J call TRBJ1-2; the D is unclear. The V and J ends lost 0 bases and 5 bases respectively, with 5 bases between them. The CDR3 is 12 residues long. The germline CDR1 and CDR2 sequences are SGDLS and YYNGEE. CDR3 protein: CASSVEGYGYTF. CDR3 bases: TGTGCCAGCAGCGTAGAAGGGTATGGCTACACCTTC. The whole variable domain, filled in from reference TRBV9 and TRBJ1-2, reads DSGVTQTPKHLITATGQRVTLRCSPRSGDLSVYWYQQSLDQGLQFLIQYYNGEERAKGNILERFSAQQFPDLHSELNLSSLELGDSALYFCASSVEGYGYTFGSGTRLTVV.

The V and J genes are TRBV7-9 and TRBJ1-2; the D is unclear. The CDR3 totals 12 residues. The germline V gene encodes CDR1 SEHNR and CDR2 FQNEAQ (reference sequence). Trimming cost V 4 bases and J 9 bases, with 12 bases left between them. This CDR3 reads CASSSGPVRYTF. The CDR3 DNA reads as TGTGCCAGCAGCTCGGGTCCCGTCCGCTACACCTTC.

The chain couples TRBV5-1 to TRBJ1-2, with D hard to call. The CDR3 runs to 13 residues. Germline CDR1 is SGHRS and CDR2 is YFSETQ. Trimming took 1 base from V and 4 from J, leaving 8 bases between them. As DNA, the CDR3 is TGCGCCAGCAGCTTGACGACGGTCTATGGCTACACCTTC. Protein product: CASSLTTVYGYTF.

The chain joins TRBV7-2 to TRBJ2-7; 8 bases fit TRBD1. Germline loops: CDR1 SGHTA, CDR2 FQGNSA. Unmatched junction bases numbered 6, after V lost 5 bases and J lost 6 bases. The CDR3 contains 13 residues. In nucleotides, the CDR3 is TGTGCCAGCAGCCTGGGGACAGGCCTCGAGCAGTACTTC. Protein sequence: CASSLGTGLEQYF. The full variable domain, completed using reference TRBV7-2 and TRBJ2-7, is GAGVSQSPSNKVTEKGKDVELRCDPISGHTALYWYRQSLGQGLEFLIYFQGNSAPDKSGLPSDRFSAERTGGSVSTLTIQRTQQEDSAVYLCASSLGTGLEQYFGPGTRLTVT.

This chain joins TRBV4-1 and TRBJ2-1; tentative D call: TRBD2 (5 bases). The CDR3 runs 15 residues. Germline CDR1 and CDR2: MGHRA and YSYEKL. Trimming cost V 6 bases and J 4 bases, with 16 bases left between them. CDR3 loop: CASSVSVSAYNEQFF. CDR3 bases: TGCGCCAGCAGTGTTAGCGTCTCAGCTTACAATGAGCAGTTCTTC.

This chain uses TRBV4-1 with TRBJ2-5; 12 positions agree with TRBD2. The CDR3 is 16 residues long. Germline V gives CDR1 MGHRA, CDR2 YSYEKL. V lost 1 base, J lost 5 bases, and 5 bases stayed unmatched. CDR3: CASSQGGLAGPETQYF. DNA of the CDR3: TGCGCCAGCAGCCAAGGGGGACTAGCGGGTCCCGAGACCCAGTACTTC.

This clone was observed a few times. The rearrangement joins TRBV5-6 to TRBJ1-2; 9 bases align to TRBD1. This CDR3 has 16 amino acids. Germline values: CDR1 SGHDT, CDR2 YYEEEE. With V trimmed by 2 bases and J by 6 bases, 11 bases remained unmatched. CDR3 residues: CASSFWTLTGGDGYTF. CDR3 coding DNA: TGTGCCAGCAGCTTCTGGACCTTGACAGGGGGTGATGGCTACACCTTC.

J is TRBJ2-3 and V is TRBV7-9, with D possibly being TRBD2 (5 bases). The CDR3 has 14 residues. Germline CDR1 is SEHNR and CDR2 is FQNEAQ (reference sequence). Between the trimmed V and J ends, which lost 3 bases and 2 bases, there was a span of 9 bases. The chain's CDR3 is CASSFEGTTDTQYF. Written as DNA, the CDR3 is TGTGCCAGCAGCTTTGAGGGAACCACAGATACGCAGTATTTT.